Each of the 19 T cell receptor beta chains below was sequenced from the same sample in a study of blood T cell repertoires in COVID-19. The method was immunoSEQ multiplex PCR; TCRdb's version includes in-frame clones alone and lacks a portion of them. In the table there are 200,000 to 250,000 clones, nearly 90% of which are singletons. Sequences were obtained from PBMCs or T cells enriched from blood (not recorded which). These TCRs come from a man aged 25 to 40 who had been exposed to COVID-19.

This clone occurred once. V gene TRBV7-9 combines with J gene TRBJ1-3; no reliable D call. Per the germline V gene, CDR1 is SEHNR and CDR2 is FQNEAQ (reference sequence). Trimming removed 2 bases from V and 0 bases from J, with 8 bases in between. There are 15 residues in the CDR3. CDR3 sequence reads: CASSLLASSGNTIYF. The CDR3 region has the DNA TGTGCCAGCAGCTTACTCGCCAGCTCTGGAAACACCATATATTTT.

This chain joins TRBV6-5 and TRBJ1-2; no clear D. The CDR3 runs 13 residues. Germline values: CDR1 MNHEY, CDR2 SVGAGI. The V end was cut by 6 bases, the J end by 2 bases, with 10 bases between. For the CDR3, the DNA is TGTGCCAGCAGCCCCGGGGTGAACTATGGCTACACCTTC. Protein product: CASSPGVNYGYTF.

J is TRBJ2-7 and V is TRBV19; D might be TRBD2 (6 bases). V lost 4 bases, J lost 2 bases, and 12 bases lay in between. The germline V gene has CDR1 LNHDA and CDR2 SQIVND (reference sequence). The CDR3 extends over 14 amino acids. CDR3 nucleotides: TGTGCCAGTAGTAGGCGGGACCGACCCTACGAGCAGTACTTC. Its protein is CASSRRDRPYEQYF.

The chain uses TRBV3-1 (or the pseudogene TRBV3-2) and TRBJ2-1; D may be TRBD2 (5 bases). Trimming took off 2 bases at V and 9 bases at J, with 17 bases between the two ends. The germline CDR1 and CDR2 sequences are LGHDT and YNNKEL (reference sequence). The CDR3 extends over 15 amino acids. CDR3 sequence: CASSQNRGSGSEQFF. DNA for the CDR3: TGTGCCAGCAGCCAAAATCGAGGGAGTGGAAGTGAGCAGTTCTTC.

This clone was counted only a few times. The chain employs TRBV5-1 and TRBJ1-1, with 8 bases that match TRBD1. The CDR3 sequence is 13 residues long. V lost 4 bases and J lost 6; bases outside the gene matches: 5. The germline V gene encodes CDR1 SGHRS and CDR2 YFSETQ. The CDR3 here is CASSTGQGPEAFF. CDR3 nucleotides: TGCGCCAGCAGCACTGGACAGGGCCCTGAAGCTTTCTTT.

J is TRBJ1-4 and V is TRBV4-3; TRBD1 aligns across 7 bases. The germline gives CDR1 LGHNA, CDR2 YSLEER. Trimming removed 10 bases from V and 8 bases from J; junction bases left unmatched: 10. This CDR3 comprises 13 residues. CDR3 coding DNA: TGCGCCACCGCGAGGGGGCTCGGAGAAAAACTGTTTTTT. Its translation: CATARGLGEKLFF.

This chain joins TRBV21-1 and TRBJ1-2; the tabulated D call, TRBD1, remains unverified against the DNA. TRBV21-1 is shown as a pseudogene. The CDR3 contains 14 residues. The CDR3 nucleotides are TGTGCCAGCAGGTGGGGCCAGGGGAGATTGGGCTACACCTTC. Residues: CASRWGQGRLGYTF.

The CDR3 loop is CASSQGQPANYGYTF. The DNA for the CDR3 is TGTGCCAGCAGCCAAGGACAGCCCGCTAACTATGGCTACACCTTC. V gene TRBV6-5 combines with J gene TRBJ1-2; possible D gene TRBD1, 6 bases. Germline values: CDR1 MNHEY, CDR2 SVGAGI. With 6 bases removed from V and 0 bases from J, the gap between germline ends came to 14 bases. This CDR3 is built from 15 residues.

Here the CDR3 reads CASSLETEETQYF. The CDR3 region has the DNA TGTGCCAGCAGCTTAGAGACAGAAGAGACCCAGTACTTC. The gene calls are TRBV11-2 and TRBJ2-5; D is possibly TRBD1 (5 bases). This CDR3 contains 13 residues. The V end lost 0 bases, the J end lost 3 bases, and 5 bases lay between the germline ends. Germline-derived CDR1 and CDR2 are SGHAT and FQNNGV.

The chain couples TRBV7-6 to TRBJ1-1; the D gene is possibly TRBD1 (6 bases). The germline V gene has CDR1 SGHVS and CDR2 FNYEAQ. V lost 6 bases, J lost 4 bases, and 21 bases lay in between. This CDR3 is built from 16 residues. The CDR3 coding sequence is TGTGCCAGCAGGGCGGTGGTCGGGGTGACAGGCACTGAAGCTTTCTTT. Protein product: CASRAVVGVTGTEAFF.

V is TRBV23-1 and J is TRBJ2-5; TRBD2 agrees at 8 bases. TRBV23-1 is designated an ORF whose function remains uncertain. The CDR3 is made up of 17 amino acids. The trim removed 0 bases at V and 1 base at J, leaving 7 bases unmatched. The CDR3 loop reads CASSQSSRAGAQETQYF. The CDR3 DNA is TGCGCCAGCAGTCAATCGTCACGAGCGGGGGCCCAAGAGACCCAGTACTTC.

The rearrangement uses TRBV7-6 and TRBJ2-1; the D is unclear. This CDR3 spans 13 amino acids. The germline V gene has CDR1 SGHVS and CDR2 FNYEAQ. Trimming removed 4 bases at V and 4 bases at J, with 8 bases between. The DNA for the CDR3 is TGTGCCAGCAGCTCACAGTCGTACAATGAGCAGTTCTTC. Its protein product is CASSSQSYNEQFF.

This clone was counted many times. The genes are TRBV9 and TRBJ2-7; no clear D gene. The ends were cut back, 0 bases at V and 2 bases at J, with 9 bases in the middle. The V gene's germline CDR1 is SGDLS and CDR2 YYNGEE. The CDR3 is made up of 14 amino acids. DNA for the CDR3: TGTGCCAGCAGCGTAGTACCAGGCCCCTACGAGCAGTACTTC. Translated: CASSVVPGPYEQYF.

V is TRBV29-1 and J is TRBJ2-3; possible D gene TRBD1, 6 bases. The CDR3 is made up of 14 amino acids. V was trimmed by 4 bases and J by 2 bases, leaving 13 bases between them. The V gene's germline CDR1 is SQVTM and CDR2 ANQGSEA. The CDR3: CSVGTAPSTDTQYF. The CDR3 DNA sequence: TGCAGCGTTGGGACAGCGCCCTCCACAGATACGCAGTATTTT.

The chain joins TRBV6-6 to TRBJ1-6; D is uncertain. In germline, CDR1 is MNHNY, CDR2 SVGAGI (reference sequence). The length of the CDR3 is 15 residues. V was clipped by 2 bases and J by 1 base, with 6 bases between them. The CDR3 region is CASSYGNSYNSPLHF. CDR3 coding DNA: TGTGCCAGCAGTTACGGCAATTCCTATAATTCACCCCTCCACTTT.

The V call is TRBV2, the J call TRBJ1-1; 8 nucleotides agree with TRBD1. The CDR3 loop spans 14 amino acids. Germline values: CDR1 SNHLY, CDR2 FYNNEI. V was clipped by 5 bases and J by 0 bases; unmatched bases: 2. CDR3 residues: CASSRDRMNTEAFF. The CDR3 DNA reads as TGTGCCAGCAGTCGGGACAGGATGAACACTGAAGCTTTCTTT.

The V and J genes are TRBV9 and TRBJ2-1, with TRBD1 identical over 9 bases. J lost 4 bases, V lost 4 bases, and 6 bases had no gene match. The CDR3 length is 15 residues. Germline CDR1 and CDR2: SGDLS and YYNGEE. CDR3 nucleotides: TGTGCCAGCAGCCCAGGAGGACAGGGGTACAATGAGCAGTTCTTC. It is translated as CASSPGGQGYNEQFF.

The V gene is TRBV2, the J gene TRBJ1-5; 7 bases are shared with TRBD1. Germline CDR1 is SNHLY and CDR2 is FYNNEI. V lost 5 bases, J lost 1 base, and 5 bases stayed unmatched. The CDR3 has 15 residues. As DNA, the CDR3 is TGTGCCAGCAGTAGCGACAGGGACAGCAATCAGCCCCAGCATTTT. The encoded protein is CASSSDRDSNQPQHF.

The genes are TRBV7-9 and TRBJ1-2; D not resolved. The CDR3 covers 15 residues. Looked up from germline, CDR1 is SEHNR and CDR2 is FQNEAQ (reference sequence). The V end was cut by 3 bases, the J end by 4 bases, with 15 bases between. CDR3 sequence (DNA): TGTGCCAGCAGCTTGACCCCGGGTGGAACCTATGGCTACACCTTC. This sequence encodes CASSLTPGGTYGYTF.